Presented here are 14 T cell receptor beta chains from one specimen sequenced in a study of blood T cell repertoires in COVID-19. The data were produced by immunoSEQ multiplex PCR, yet TCRdb's version contains in-frame clones alone and is incomplete. The profile shows some 68,000 clones, around 90% of them singletons. The sample consisted of peripheral blood. Every receptor here comes from a man in his fifties with COVID-19, enrolled during active disease.

V is TRBV18 and J is TRBJ2-1; TRBD2 matches 8 bases. The CDR3 runs 17 residues. The V segment lost 3 bases and the J segment 1 base; nucleotides outside the gene matches: 8. From germline, CDR1 is KGHSH and CDR2 LQKENI. CDR3 coding DNA: TGTGCCAGCTCACCCGTCAGAAGCGGGAGATCCTACAATGAGCAGTTCTTC. It translates to CASSPVRSGRSYNEQFF.

This sequence joins TRBV3-1 (or the pseudogene TRBV3-2) and TRBJ2-7, with TRBD2 identical over 10 bases. Germline V gene lookup returns CDR1 LGHDT and CDR2 YNNKEL (reference sequence). The V segment lost 1 base and the J segment 6 bases; nucleotides outside the gene matches: 9. This CDR3 has 16 residues. This CDR3 is CASSQVRSGRGSEQYF. The CDR3 DNA reads TGTGCCAGCAGCCAAGTACGCAGCGGGAGGGGAAGCGAGCAGTACTTC.

The rearrangement joins TRBV30 to TRBJ2-3; 7 nucleotides align to TRBD2. CDR1 GTSNPN and CDR2 SVGIG come from the germline V gene (reference sequence). The CDR3 runs 19 residues. V shed 4 bases, J shed 1 base, and the junction held 20 bases outside the gene matches. CDR3 nucleotide sequence: TGTGCCTGGAAGGAGGGGAGCCTAGCGGATCACCTTCGCACAGATACGCAGTATTTT. It yields the protein CAWKEGSLADHLRTDTQYF.

This clone was observed a few times. Other DNA sequences of this sample code for an identical CDR3. The CDR3: CASSSDRGSGNTIYF. In nucleotides, the CDR3 is TGTGCCAGCAGCTCGGACAGGGGATCTGGAAACACCATATATTTT. This chain joins TRBV7-9 and TRBJ1-3; TRBD1 aligns across 9 bases. The CDR3 consists of 15 residues. Trimming took 4 bases from V and 1 from J; bases not matched to a gene: 2. CDR1 is SEHNR, CDR2 FQNEAQ, per germline (reference sequence). Full variable domain (missing parts from reference TRBV7-9 and TRBJ1-3): DTGVSQNPRHKITKRGQNVTFRCDPISEHNRLYWYRQTLGQGPEFLTYFQNEAQLEKSRLLSDRFSAERPKGSFSTLEIQRTEQGDSAMYLCASSSDRGSGNTIYFGEGSWLTVV.

This chain joins TRBV7-8 and TRBJ1-1; 7 nucleotides align to TRBD1. Germline-derived CDR1 and CDR2 are SGHVS and FQNEAQ. J was trimmed by 6 bases and V by 4 bases; bases with no gene match: 17. The CDR3 length is 17 residues. The DNA of the CDR3 is TGTGCCAGCAGCTCGAGAAACAGGGGCGGGATGTACGCTGAAGCTTTCTTT. The encoded protein is CASSSRNRGGMYAEAFF. The whole variable domain, remainder taken from reference TRBV7-8 and TRBJ1-1, is GAGVSQSPRYKVAKRGQDVALRCDPISGHVSLFWYQQALGQGPEFLTYFQNEAQLDKSGLPSDRFFAERPEGSVSTLKIQRTQQEDSAVYLCASSSRNRGGMYAEAFFGQGTRLTVV.

The chain links TRBV10-3 to TRBJ2-2; 11 bases are shared with TRBD2. The CDR3 sequence is 15 residues long. V dropped 6 bases and J dropped 6; count of bases not matched to a gene: 6. The germline V gene has CDR1 ENHRY and CDR2 SYGVKD. CDR3 in DNA: TGTGCCATCAGCCGGACTAGCGGGTCGTCCGGGGAGCTGTTTTTT. Its protein product is CAISRTSGSSGELFF.

The J gene is TRBJ2-6, the V gene TRBV7-2; 11 positions agree with TRBD2. This CDR3 has 18 amino acids. V dropped 5 bases and J dropped 0; count of bases not matched to a gene: 6. CDR1 is SGHTA, CDR2 FQGNSA, per germline. CDR3 region: CASSPGTSGTSGANVLTF. The CDR3 nucleotides read TGTGCCAGCAGCCCTGGGACTAGCGGAACCTCTGGGGCCAACGTCCTGACTTTC.

This clone appeared a single time. The chain employs TRBV20-1 and TRBJ2-7, with D tentatively TRBD2 (5 bases). The germline CDR1 and CDR2 sequences are DFQATT and SNEGSKA (reference sequence). There are 13 residues in the CDR3. Between the trimmed V and J ends, which lost 3 bases and 3 bases, there was a span of 12 bases. Here the CDR3 reads CSASTADYYEQYF. The DNA of the CDR3 is TGCAGTGCTAGTACGGCAGACTACTACGAGCAGTACTTC.

V is TRBV29-1 and J is TRBJ2-7, with D possibly being TRBD1 (6 bases). The CDR3 extends over 14 amino acids. Germline assignment: CDR1 SQVTM and CDR2 ANQGSEA. V gave up 2 bases and J gave up 0 bases, with 11 bases separating them. The CDR3: CSVEWADSSYEQYF. Written as DNA, the CDR3 is TGCAGCGTTGAATGGGCGGACAGCTCCTACGAGCAGTACTTC.

The V and J genes are TRBV15 and TRBJ2-7; TRBD2 aligns across 10 bases. The V gene's germline CDR1 is LNHNV and CDR2 YYDKDF (reference sequence). V shed 1 base and J 5 bases; nucleotides not matched to a gene: 8. The CDR3 length is 16 residues. The CDR3 DNA is TGTGCCACCAGCAGAGCCGTCCTAGCGGGAGAAAACGAGCAGTACTTC. Translation: CATSRAVLAGENEQYF.

The J gene is TRBJ2-3, the V gene TRBV28; D is uncertain. The germline V and J ends were trimmed by 8 bases and 0 bases, with 18 bases remaining between them. Germline V gene lookup returns CDR1 MDHEN and CDR2 SYDVKM. CDR3 size: 16 residues. The CDR3 DNA reads as TGTGCCAGCTGCTTCTCCTGGGCAGCTAGCACAGATACGCAGTATTTT. This encodes CASCFSWAASTDTQYF.

The chain recombines TRBV27 with TRBJ1-5, with TRBD1 as a possible D gene (6 bases). Germline V gene data show CDR1 as MNHEY and CDR2 as SMNVEV (reference sequence). The V gene lost 5 bases and the J gene lost 0 bases, with 23 bases spanning the gap. This CDR3 is built from 19 residues. The DNA of the CDR3 is TGTGCCAGCAGTCCAGGGGTAGGACGGAGAGGGACTAGCAATCAGCCCCAGCATTTT. Translating it yields CASSPGVGRRGTSNQPQHF.

The chain has TRBV10-3 and TRBJ2-3; TRBD1 is a possible D gene (5 bases). The CDR3 is 15 residues long. V was shortened by 4 bases and J by 0 bases, with 11 bases between the two germline ends. Germline CDR1 is ENHRY and CDR2 is SYGVKD. The CDR3 nucleotides read TGTGCCATCAGTGGGGGCTACCTTAGCACAGATACGCAGTATTTT. It translates to CAISGGYLSTDTQYF.

The chain has TRBV3-1 (or the pseudogene TRBV3-2) and TRBJ2-7, with 8 bases identical to TRBD2. The CDR3 runs to 14 residues. The germline CDR1 and CDR2 sequences are LGHDT and YNNKEL (reference sequence). V was pared by 2 bases and J by 7 bases, with 7 bases of the junction left unmatched. The CDR3 bases are TGTGCCAGCAGCCAATCGGCGGGGGGTCTAGAGCAGTACTTC. Protein product: CASSQSAGGLEQYF.